This TCR beta chain stems from a study of breast tumors, draining lymph nodes, adjacent tissues. TCRdb re-called the multiplex PCR reads with MiXCR, one entry per CDR3 protein. The sample consists of approximately 150,000 distinct CDR3 sequences, 30% to 35% of them appearing once. Trimming removed 6 bases at V and 10 bases at J, with 22 bases between. This CDR3 is 15 amino acids long. Germline V gives CDR1 DFQATT, CDR2 SNEGSKA (reference sequence). This clonotype has ten or more counts. The antigen is not known. Findings and limits, study-wide: Tumor T cell lymph node origin was a supported hypothesis, not proven.

Samples came from axillary lymph nodes draining the breast cancer. The V call is TRBV20-1, the J call TRBJ1-6; D is unresolved. This sequence originates from a female donor with breast cancer. Some clones in this sample may be carry-over from other donors' samples. Sequencing used axillary lymph node tissue. In DNA form, the CDR3 reads TGCAGTGCCAAAGAGGGATGGGTCTCATGGTCACCCCTCCACTTT. It encodes CSAKEGWVSWSPLHF.